A single T cell receptor (beta chain) is shown here with its context. What it recognizes is unknown. This sample stems from a study of identical twins. The CDR3 contains 16 residues. Germline V CDR1 and CDR2: ENHRY, SYGVKD. V trimming: 6 bases; J trimming: 0 bases; junction bases outside the gene matches: 10. Findings and caveats of the study: The study reached conclusions through statistical analysis that was cross-sectional, not following the same donors. Excess twin sharing in beta out-of-frame sequences was weaker. Twins shared out-of-frame alpha sequences with excess low generation probability.

TCRdb used MiXCR to reprocess the 5' RACE reads, holding one entry per CDR3 protein. This sample has under 250,000 distinct CDR3 sequences, with roughly 13% found just once. These data are also associated with another study on yellow fever vaccine responses in identical twins.

The rearrangement uses TRBV10-3 and TRBJ2-5, with 7 bases that match TRBD2. Input material: memory (CD45RO+) T cells sorted from blood. This sequence originates from a woman between 18 and 30 years old in good health. The CDR3 DNA reads as TGTGCCATCAGCAGCAGCCTAGCGGAGTACCAAGAGACCCAGTACTTC. The encoded protein is CAISSSLAEYQETQYF.